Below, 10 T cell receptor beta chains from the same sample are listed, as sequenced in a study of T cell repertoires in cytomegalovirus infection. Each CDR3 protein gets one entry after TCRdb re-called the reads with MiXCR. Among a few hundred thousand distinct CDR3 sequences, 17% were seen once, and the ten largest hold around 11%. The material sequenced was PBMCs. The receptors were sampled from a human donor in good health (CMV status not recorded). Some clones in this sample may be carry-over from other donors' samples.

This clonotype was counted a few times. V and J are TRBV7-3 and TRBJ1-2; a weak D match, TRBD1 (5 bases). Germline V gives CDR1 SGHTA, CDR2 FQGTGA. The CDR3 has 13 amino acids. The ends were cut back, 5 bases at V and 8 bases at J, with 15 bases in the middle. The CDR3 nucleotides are TGTGCCAGCAGCCCGGGGCCCCCGGTCGGCTACACCTTC. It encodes CASSPGPPVGYTF.

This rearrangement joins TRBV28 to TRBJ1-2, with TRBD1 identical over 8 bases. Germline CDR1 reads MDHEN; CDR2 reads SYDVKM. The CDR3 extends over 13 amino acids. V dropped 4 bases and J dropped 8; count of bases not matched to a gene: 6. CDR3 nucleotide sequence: TGTGCCAGCAGTTCGGGACAGGCGTCCGGCTACACCTTC. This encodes CASSSGQASGYTF.

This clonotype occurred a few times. The CDR3 sequence is CSARDLGTGGPPLYF. The CDR3 coding sequence is TGCAGTGCTAGAGATCTTGGGACAGGGGGCCCCCCTCTGTATTTT. The chain employs TRBV20-1 and TRBJ2-3; 12 nucleotides align to TRBD1. V shed 0 bases and J 14 bases; nucleotides not matched to a gene: 12. Germline CDR1 and CDR2: DFQATT and SNEGSKA (reference sequence). This CDR3 contains 15 residues.

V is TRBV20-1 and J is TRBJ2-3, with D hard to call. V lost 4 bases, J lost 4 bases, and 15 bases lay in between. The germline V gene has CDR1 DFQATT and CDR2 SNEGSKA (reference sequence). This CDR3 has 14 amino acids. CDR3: CSATEPVLSDTQYF. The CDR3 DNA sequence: TGCAGTGCTACTGAACCGGTCCTTTCAGATACGCAGTATTTT.

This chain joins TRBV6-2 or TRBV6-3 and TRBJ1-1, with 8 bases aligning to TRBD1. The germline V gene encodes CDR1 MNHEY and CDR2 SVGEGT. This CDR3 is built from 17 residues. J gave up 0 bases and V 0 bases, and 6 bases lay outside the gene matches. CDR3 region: CASSYSSRGLLNTEAFF. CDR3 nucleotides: TGTGCCAGCAGTTACTCTTCCAGGGGGCTACTGAACACTGAAGCTTTCTTT.

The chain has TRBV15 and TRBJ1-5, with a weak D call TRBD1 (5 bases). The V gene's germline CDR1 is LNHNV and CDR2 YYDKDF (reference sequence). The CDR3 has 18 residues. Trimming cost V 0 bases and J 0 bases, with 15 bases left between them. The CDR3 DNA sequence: TGTGCCACCAGCAGAGATCGAGACAGACCCTATAGCAATCAGCCCCAGCATTTT. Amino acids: CATSRDRDRPYSNQPQHF.

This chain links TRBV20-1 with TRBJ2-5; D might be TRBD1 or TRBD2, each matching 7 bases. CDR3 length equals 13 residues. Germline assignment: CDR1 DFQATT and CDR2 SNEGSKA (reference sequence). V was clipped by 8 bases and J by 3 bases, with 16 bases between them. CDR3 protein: CSPGGGGEETQYF. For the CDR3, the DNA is TGCAGTCCAGGGGGGGGTGGGGAAGAGACCCAGTACTTC.

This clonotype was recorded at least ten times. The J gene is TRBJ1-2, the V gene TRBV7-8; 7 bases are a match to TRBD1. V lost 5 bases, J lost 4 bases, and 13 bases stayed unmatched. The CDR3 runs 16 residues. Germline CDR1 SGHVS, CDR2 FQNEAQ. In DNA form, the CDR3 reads TGTGCCAGCAGCCCCGGGACAGCCCACCGCCCCTATGGCTACACCTTC. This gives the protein CASSPGTAHRPYGYTF.

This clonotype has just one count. This CDR3 is CASSFGSETYEQYF. CDR3 nucleotide sequence: TGTGCCAGCAGCTTTGGGTCTGAAACCTACGAGCAGTACTTC. The chain joins TRBV5-6 to TRBJ2-7; D ambiguous. CDR1 SGHDT and CDR2 YYEEEE come from the germline V gene. The CDR3 extends over 14 amino acids. V was trimmed by 2 bases and J by 2 bases, leaving 11 bases between them.

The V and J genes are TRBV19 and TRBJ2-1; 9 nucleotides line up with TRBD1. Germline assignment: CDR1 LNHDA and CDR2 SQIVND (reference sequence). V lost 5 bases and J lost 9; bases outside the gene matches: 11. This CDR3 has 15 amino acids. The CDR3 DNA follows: TGTGCCAGTAGTGCAACAGGGGGCATTGTTCTTGAGCAGTTCTTC. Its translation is CASSATGGIVLEQFF.